This TCR beta chain was observed in a study of blood T cell repertoires in COVID-19. Study in general: Acute-phase and convalescent COVID-19 samples originated in the United States, Italy and Spain.

The protocol was immunoSEQ multiplex PCR, while the TCRdb copy is restricted to in-frame clones and leaves out a portion. This table holds around 150,000 clones, roughly 84% found once. V gave up 5 bases and J gave up 6 bases; unmatched junction bases: 12. Germline loops: CDR1 SGHVS, CDR2 FNYEAQ. There are 16 residues in the CDR3. This clonotype was sampled from a woman between 45 and 60 years old in a cohort sampled during active or convalescent COVID-19. Sequenced sample: peripheral blood. The rearrangement joins TRBV7-6 to TRBJ1-1, with 10 bases matching TRBD1. The DNA for the CDR3 is TGTGCCAGCAGCGTGCACCGGGACAGGGGTCTCGCTGAAGCTTTCTTT. It translates to CASSVHRDRGLAEAFF.